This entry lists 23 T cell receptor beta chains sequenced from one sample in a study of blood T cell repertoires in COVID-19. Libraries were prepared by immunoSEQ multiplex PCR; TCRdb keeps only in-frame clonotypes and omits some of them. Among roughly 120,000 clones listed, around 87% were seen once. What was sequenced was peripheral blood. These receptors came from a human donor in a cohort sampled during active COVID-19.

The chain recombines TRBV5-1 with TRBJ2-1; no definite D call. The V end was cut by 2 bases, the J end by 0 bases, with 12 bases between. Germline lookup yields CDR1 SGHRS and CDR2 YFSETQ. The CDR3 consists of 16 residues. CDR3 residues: CASSFDFISSYNEQFF. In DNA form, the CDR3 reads TGCGCCAGCAGCTTCGACTTCATTAGCTCCTACAATGAGCAGTTCTTC.

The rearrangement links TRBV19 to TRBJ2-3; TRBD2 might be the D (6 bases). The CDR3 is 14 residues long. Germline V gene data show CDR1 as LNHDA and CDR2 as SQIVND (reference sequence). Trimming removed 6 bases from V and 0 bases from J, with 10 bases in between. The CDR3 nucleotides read TGTGCCAGTAGCCCTACTAGCAGCACAGATACGCAGTATTTT. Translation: CASSPTSSTDTQYF.

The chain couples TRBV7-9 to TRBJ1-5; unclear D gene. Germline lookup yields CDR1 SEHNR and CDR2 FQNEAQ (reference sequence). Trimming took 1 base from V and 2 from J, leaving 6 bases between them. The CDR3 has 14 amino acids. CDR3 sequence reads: CASSLGAGNQPQHF. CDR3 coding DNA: TGTGCCAGCAGCTTAGGTGCAGGCAATCAGCCCCAGCATTTT. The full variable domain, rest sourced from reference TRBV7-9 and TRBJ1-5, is DTGVSQNPRHKITKRGQNVTFRCDPISEHNRLYWYRQTLGQGPEFLTYFQNEAQLEKSRLLSDRFSAERPKGSFSTLEIQRTEQGDSAMYLCASSLGAGNQPQHFGDGTRLSIL.

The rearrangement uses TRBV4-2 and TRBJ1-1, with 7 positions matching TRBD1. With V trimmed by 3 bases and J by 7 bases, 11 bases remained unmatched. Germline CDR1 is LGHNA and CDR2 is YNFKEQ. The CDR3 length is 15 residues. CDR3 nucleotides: TGTGCCAGCAGCCAGCCACAGGGGAGGATAGGTGAAGCTTTCTTT. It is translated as CASSQPQGRIGEAFF.

CDR3 bases: TGCGCCAGCAGCTCAGCCGGGACTAGCTCTCTAGGGACCCAGTACTTC. Amino acid sequence: CASSSAGTSSLGTQYF. J is TRBJ2-5 and V is TRBV5-1; 9 bases line up with TRBD2. This CDR3 has 16 residues. V dropped 3 bases and J dropped 7; count of bases not matched to a gene: 13. The germline V gene has CDR1 SGHRS and CDR2 YFSETQ.

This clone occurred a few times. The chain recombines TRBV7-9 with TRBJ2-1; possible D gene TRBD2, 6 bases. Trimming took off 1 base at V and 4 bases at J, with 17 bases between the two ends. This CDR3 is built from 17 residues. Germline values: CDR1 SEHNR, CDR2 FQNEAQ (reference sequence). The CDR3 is CASSLGDRWGTYNEQFF. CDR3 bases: TGTGCCAGCAGCTTAGGGGACCGATGGGGGACTTACAATGAGCAGTTCTTC.

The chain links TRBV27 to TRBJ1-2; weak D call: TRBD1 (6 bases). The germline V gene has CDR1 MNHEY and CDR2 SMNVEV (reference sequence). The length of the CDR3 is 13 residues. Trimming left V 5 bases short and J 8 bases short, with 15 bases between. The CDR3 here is CASSPPQGRGYTF. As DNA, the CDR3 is TGTGCCAGCAGTCCACCGCAGGGGAGAGGCTACACCTTC.

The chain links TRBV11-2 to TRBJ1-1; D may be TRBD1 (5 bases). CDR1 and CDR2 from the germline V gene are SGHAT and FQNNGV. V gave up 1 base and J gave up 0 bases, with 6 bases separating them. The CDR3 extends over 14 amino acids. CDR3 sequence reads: CASSLGTLNTEAFF. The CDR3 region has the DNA TGTGCCAGCAGCTTAGGGACATTGAACACTGAAGCTTTCTTT.

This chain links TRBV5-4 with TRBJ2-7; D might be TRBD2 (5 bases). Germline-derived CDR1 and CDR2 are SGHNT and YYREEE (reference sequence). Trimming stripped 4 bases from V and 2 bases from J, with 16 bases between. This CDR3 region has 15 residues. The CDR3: CASSPGSGVAYEQYF. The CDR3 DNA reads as TGTGCCAGCAGCCCCGGCAGCGGAGTCGCCTACGAGCAGTACTTC.

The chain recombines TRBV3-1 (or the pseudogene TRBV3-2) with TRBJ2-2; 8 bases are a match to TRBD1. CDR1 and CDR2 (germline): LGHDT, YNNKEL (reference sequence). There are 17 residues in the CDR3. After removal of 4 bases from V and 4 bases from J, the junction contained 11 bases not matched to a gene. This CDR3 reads CASSPEAGTGATGELFF. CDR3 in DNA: TGTGCCAGCAGCCCAGAGGCCGGGACAGGCGCCACCGGGGAGCTGTTTTTT.

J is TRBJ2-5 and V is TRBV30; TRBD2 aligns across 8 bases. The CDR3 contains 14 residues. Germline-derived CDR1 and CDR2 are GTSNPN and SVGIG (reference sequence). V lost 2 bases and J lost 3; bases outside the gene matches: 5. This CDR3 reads CAWSRGRGEETQYF. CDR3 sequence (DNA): TGTGCCTGGAGTCGAGGGCGGGGGGAAGAGACCCAGTACTTC.

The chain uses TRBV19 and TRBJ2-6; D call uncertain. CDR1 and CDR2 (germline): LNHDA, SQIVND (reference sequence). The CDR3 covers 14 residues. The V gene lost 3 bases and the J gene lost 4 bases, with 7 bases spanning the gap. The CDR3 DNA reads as TGTGCCAGTAGTATCCTCCAGGGGGCCAACGTCCTGACTTTC. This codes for CASSILQGANVLTF.

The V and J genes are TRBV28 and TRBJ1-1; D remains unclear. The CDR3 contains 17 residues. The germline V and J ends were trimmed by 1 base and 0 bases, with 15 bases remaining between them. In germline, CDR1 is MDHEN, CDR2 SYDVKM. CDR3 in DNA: TGTGCCAGCAGTTTATTAATTGGCAGTAACATGAACACTGAAGCTTTCTTT. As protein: CASSLLIGSNMNTEAFF.

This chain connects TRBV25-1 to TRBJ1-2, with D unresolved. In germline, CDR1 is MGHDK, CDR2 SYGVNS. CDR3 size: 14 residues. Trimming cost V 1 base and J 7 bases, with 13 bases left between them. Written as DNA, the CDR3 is TGTGCCAGCAGTGAATGGAGGACCAAGAGTGGCTACACCTTC. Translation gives CASSEWRTKSGYTF.

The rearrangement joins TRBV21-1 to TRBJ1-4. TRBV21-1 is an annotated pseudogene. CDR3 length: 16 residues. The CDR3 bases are TGTGCCAGCAGCACAGAGGAGGCATCAACTAATGAAAAACTGTTTTTT. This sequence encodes CASSTEEASTNEKLFF.

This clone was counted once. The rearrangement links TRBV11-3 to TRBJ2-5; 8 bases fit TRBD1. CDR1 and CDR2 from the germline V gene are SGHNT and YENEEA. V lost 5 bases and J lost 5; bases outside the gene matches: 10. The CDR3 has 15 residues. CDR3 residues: CASSANQGARETQYF. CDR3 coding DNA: TGTGCCAGCAGCGCAAATCAGGGGGCGCGGGAGACCCAGTACTTC.

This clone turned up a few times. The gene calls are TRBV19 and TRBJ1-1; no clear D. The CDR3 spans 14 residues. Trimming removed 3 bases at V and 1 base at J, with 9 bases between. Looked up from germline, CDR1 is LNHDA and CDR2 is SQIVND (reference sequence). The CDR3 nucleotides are TGTGCCAGTAGTATCAGATCCCAGAACACTGAAGCTTTCTTT. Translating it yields CASSIRSQNTEAFF.

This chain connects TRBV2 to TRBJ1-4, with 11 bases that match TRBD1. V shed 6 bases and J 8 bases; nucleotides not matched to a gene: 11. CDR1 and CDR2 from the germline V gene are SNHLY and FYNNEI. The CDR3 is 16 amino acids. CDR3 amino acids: CASRTGQGGFGEKLFF. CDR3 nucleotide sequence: TGTGCCAGCAGAACGGGACAGGGGGGGTTTGGCGAAAAACTGTTTTTT. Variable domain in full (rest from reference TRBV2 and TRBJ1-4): EPEVTQTPSHQVTQMGQEVILRCVPISNHLYFYWYRQILGQKVEFLVSFYNNEISEKSEIFDDQFSVERPDGSNFTLKIRSTKLEDSAMYFCASRTGQGGFGEKLFFGSGTQLSVL.

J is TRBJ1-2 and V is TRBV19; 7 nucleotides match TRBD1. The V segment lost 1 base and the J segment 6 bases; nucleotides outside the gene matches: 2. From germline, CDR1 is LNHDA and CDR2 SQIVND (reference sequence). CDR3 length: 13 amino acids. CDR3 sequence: CASSIGQGDGYTF. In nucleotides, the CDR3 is TGTGCCAGTAGTATAGGACAGGGTGATGGCTACACCTTC.

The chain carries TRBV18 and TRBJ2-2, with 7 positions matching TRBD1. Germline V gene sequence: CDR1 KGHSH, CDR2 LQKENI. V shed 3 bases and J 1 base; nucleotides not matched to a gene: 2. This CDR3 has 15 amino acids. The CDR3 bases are TGTGCCAGCTCACCCCAGGGGGTGAACACCGGGGAGCTGTTTTTT. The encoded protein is CASSPQGVNTGELFF.

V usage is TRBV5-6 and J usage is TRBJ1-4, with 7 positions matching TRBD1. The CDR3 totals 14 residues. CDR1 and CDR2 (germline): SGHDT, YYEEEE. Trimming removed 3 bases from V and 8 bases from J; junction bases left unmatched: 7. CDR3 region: CASSSTGTGEKLFF. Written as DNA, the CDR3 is TGTGCCAGCAGCTCGACAGGGACTGGAGAAAAACTGTTTTTT.

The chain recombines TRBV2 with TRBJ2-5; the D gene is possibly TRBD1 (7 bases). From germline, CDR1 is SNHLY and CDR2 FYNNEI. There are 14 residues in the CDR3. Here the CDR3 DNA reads TGTGCAACCAGGGGGGCCCTAAAAGGCGAGACCCAGTACTTC. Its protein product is CATRGALKGETQYF.

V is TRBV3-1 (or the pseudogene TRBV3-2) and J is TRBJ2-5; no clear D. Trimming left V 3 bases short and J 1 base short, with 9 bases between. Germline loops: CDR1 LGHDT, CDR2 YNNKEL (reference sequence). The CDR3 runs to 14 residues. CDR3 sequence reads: CASSHAGSQETQYF. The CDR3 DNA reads TGTGCCAGCAGCCACGCAGGCAGCCAAGAGACCCAGTACTTC.